This T cell receptor beta chain appears in the sequencing data of a study of shared clonotypes between healthy human individuals. Produced via immunoSEQ multiplex PCR; TCRdb's table is partial and in-frame only. Of around 350,000 clones listed, over 70% are singletons. Germline assignment: CDR1 ENHRY and CDR2 SYGVKD. Trimming removed 11 bases from V and 0 bases from J; junction bases left unmatched: 15. CDR3 length: 18 amino acids. The table lists this clone with a count of one. All participating donors were Caucasian adults from Nashville, Tennessee. V is TRBV10-3 and J is TRBJ2-6, with 8 bases identical to TRBD2. Material for sequencing was memory CD4+ T cells sorted from blood. The subset denotes: CD45RA-negative fraction. The source of this sequence is a man aged 25-40 years in good health. The CDR3 loop is CASLGPSGGSSGANVLTF. For the CDR3, the DNA is TGTGCCTCCCTGGGGCCGTCGGGAGGGAGCTCTGGGGCCAACGTCCTGACTTTC.